The 2 T cell receptor beta chains in this list originate from one sample, sequenced in a study of patients and donors after allogeneic stem cell transplantation. TCRdb ran MiXCR on the RT-PCR reads and lists one entry per CDR3 protein. The repertoire includes around 170,000 distinct CDR3 sequences, about a quarter of them detected once, and roughly 25% sits in the top ten. Sequenced material: blood, either unsorted or a sorted T cell fraction (not recorded which). These receptors were taken from a human donor who was either an allogeneic HSCT recipient or a stem cell or donor lymphocyte infusion donor (not recorded which). It is not recorded whose cells these are; they may come from a transplant donor.

There are a few counts of this clonotype. This chain links TRBV10-3 with TRBJ1-1, with no clear D. V was trimmed by 7 bases and J by 3 bases, leaving 18 bases between them. This CDR3 contains 15 residues. Germline-derived CDR1 and CDR2 are ENHRY and SYGVKD. The CDR3 loop is CAIKPTGRGYTEAFF. CDR3 nucleotides: TGTGCCATCAAGCCGACGGGTCGGGGTTACACTGAAGCTTTCTTT.

The chain employs TRBV5-1 and TRBJ1-2; D unresolved. Germline lookup yields CDR1 SGHRS and CDR2 YFSETQ. There are 13 residues in the CDR3. V lost 7 bases and J lost 0, with 10 bases in between. As DNA, the CDR3 is TGCGCCAGCGGGTCCGGGACTAACTATGGCTACACCTTC. The encoded protein is CASGSGTNYGYTF.